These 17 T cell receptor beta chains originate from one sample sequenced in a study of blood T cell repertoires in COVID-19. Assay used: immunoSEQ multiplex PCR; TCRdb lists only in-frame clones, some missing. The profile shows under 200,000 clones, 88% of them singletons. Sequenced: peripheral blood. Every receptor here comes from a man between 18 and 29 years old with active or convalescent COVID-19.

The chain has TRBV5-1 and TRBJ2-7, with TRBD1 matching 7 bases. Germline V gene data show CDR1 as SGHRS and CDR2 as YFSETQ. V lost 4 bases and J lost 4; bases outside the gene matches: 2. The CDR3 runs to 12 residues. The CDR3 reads CASSEQGYEQYF. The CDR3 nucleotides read TGCGCCAGCAGCGAACAGGGGTACGAGCAGTACTTC.

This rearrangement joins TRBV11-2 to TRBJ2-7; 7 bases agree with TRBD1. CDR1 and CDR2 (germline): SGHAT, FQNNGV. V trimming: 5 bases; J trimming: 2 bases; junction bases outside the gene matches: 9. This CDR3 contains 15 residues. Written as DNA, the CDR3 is TGTGCCAGCAGCCGAGGACAGGAGATTCCCTACGAGCAGTACTTC. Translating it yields CASSRGQEIPYEQYF.

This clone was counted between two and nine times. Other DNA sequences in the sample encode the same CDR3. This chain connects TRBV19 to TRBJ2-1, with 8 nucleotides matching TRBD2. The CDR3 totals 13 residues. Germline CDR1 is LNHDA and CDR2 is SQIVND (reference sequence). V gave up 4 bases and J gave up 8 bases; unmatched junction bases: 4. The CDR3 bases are TGTGCCAGTAGTACCTCGGGGGGGGATGAGCAGTTCTTC. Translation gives CASSTSGGDEQFF.

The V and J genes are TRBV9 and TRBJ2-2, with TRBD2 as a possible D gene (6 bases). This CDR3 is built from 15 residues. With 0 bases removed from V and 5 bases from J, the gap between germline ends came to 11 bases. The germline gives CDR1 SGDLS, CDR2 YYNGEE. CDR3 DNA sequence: TGTGCCAGCAGCGTAGCCGGGGGAGGAACCGGGGAGCTGTTTTTT. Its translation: CASSVAGGGTGELFF.

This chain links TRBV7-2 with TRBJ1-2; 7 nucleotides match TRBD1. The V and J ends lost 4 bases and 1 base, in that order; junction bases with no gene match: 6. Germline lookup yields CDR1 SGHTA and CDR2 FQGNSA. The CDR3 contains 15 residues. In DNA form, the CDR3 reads TGTGCCAGCAGCTCATCGACAGGGAATAACTATGGCTACACCTTC. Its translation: CASSSSTGNNYGYTF.

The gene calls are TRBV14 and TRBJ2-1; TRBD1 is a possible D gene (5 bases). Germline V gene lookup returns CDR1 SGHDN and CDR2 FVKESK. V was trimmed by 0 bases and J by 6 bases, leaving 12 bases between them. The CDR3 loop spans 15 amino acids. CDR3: CASSQEFRDGNEQFF. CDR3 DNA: TGTGCCAGCAGCCAAGAGTTCAGGGATGGCAATGAGCAGTTCTTC. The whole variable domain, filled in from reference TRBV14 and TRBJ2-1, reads EAGVTQFPSHSVIEKGQTVTLRCDPISGHDNLYWYRRVMGKEIKFLLHFVKESKQDESGMPNNRFLAERTGGTYSTLKVQPAELEDSGVYFCASSQEFRDGNEQFFGPGTRLTVL.

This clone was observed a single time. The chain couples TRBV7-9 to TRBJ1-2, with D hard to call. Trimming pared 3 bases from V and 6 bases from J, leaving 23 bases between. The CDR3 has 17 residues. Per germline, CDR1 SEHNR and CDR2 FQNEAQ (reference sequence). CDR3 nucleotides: TGTGCCAGCAGCTTTGGTGGGTCGGCTGTTCAAGCGAATGGCTACACCTTC. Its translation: CASSFGGSAVQANGYTF.

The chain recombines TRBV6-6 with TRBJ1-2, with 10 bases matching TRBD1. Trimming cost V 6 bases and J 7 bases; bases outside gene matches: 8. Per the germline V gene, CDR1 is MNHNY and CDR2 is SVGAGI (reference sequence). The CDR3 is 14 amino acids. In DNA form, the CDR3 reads TGTGCCAGCAGCCCCGGGGACAGGGGCTCTGGCTACACCTTC. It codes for CASSPGDRGSGYTF.

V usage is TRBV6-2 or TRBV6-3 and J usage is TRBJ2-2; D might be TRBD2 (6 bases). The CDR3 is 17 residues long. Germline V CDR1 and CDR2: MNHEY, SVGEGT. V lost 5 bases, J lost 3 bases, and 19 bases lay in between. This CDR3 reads CASSRGTGFGDTGELFF. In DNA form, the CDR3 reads TGTGCCAGCAGTCGCGGGACGGGATTTGGCGACACCGGGGAGCTGTTTTTT.

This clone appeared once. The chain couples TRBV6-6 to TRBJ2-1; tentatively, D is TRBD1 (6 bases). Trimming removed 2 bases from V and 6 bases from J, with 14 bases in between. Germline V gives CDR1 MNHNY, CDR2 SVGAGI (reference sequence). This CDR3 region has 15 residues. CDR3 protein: CASSYEGVLRNEQFF. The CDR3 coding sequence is TGTGCCAGCAGTTACGAGGGGGTTCTCCGCAATGAGCAGTTCTTC.

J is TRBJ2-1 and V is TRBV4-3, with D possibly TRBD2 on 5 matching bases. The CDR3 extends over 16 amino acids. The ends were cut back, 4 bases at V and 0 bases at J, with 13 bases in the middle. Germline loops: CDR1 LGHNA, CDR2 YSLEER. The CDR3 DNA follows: TGCGCCAGCAGCCCTACTAGGGCGGGCTCCTACAATGAGCAGTTCTTC. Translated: CASSPTRAGSYNEQFF.

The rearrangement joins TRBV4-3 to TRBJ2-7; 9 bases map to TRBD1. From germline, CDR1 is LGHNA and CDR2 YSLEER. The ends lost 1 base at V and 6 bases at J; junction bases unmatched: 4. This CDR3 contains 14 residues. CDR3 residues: CASSQGTGVREQYF. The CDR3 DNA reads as TGCGCCAGCAGCCAAGGGACAGGGGTGCGCGAGCAGTACTTC.

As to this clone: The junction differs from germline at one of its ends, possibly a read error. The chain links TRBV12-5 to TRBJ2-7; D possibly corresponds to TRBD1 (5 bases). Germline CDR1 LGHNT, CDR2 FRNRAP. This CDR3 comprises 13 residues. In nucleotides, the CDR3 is TGTGCTAGTGAGAATTCAGGGTCCTTCGAGCAGTACTTC. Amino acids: CASENSGSFEQYF.

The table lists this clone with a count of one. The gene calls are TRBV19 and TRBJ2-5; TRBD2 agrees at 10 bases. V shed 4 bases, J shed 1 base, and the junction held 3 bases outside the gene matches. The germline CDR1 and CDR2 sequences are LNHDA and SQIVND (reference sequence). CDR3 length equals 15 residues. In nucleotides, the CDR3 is TGTGCCAGTAGTAGGACTAGCGGAACCCAAGAGACCCAGTACTTC. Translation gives CASSRTSGTQETQYF.

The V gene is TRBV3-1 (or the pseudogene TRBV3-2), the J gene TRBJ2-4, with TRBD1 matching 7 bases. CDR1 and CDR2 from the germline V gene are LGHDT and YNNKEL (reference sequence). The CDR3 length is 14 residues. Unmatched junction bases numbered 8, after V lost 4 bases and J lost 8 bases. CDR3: CASSPRQGEDIQYF. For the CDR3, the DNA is TGTGCCAGCAGCCCAAGGCAGGGGGAAGACATTCAGTACTTC.

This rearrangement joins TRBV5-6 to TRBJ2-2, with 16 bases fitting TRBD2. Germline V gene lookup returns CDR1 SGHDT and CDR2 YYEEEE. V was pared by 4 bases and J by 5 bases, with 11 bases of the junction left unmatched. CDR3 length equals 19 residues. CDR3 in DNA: TGTGCCAGCAGCAATCCCCCGGGACTAGCGGGAGGGTGGACCGGGGAGCTGTTTTTT. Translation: CASSNPPGLAGGWTGELFF.

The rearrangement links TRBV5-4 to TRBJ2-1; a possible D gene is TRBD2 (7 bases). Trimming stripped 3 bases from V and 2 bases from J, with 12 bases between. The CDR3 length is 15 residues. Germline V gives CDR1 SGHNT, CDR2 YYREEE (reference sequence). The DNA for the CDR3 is TGTGCCAGCAGCTCACAGGGAGGGACCTACAATGAGCAGTTCTTC. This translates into CASSSQGGTYNEQFF.